Listed below are T cell receptor beta chains from one sample, sequenced in a study of beta chain features in type 1 diabetes. Profiled with immunoSEQ multiplex PCR; TCRdb holds only in-frame clones, not every one. The sample yields 130,000 to 150,000 clones, 13% seen once. The sequenced sample was central memory CD4+ T cells from blood. The receptors derive from a man between 18 and 35 years old with type 1 diabetes. CDR3s include the opening cysteine and the closing phenylalanine or tryptophan. D genes are given only for firm matches. Clone size is shown for a subset of rows, as once, few, many or a class of expanded clone.

D: .
size: .
length: 14
V: TRBV5-1
J: TRBJ1-1
CDR3: CASRAGDPNTEAFF
DNA: TGCGCCAGCAGAGCAGGGGACCCGAACACTGAAGCTTTCTTT

D: .
size: few
length: 11
V: TRBV20-1
J: TRBJ2-5
CDR3: CSAPVRETQYF
DNA: TGCAGTGCACCAGTCAGGGAGACCCAGTACTTC

D: .
size: few
length: 13
V: TRBV29-1
J: TRBJ2-1
CDR3: CSVASRKREEQFF
DNA: TGCAGCGTAGCCTCTCGGAAAAGGGAGGAGCAGTTCTTC

D: TRBD1
size: few
length: 15
V: TRBV6-1
J: TRBJ1-6
CDR3: CASSEAGQGVSPLHF
DNA: TGTGCCAGCAGTGAAGCGGGACAGGGGGTTTCACCCCTCCACTTT

D: TRBD1
size: few
length: 14
V: TRBV6-6
J: TRBJ1-5
CDR3: CASSYDMGDRAQHF
DNA: TGTGCCAGCAGTTATGATATGGGGGACAGGGCCCAGCATTTT

D: TRBD2
size: few
length: 14
V: TRBV2
J: TRBJ2-1
CDR3: CASSVAGGLSEQFF
DNA: TGTGCCAGCAGTGTGGCGGGGGGGCTGAGTGAGCAGTTCTTC

D: .
size: few
length: 16
V: TRBV5-4
J: TRBJ2-3
CDR3: CASSPDQGLSTDTQYF
DNA: TGTGCCAGCAGCCCTGATCAAGGACTTAGCACAGATACGCAGTATTTT

D: .
size: many
length: 13
V: TRBV5-6
J: TRBJ2-3
CDR3: CASSLGSTDTQYF
DNA: TGTGCCAGCAGCTTGGGGAGCACAGATACGCAGTATTTT

D: .
size: few
length: 14
V: TRBV4-1
J: TRBJ2-7
CDR3: CASSHVTSSYEQYF
DNA: TGCGCCAGCAGCCATGTGACAAGCTCATACGAGCAGTACTTC

D: TRBD2
size: many
length: 14
V: TRBV10-3
J: TRBJ2-3
CDR3: CAISDGGGADTQYF
DNA: TGTGCCATCAGTGACGGCGGGGGGGCAGATACGCAGTATTTT

D: TRBD2
size: .
length: 15
V: TRBV28
J: TRBJ2-5
CDR3: CASSAPGLAKETQYF
DNA: TGTGCCAGCAGTGCACCGGGACTAGCAAAGGAGACCCAGTACTTC

D: TRBD2
size: few
length: 16
V: TRBV9
J: TRBJ2-5
CDR3: CASSSGKRGAEETQYF
DNA: TGTGCCAGCAGCTCCGGAAAGCGGGGGGCCGAAGAGACCCAGTACTTC

D: TRBD2
size: .
length: 15
V: TRBV6-6
J: TRBJ2-5
CDR3: CASSPTRGGQETQYF
DNA: TGTGCCAGCAGCCCAACGCGGGGGGGCCAAGAGACCCAGTACTTC

D: .
size: few
length: 15
V: TRBV7-2
J: TRBJ2-6
CDR3: CASSLLFSGANVLTF
DNA: TGTGCCAGCAGCTTACTTTTTTCTGGGGCCAACGTCCTGACTTTC

D: .
size: .
length: 13
V: TRBV2
J: TRBJ2-7
CDR3: CASSRDGSYEQYF
DNA: TGTGCCAGCAGTCGGGACGGCTCCTACGAGCAGTACTTC

D: .
size: few
length: 12
V: TRBV19
J: TRBJ2-5
CDR3: CASSKSQETQYF
DNA: TGTGCCAGTAGTAAAAGCCAAGAGACCCAGTACTTC

D: TRBD1
size: once
length: 15
V: TRBV5-1
J: TRBJ1-2
CDR3: CASSGGQGEGMGYTF
DNA: TGCGCCAGCAGCGGTGGACAGGGGGAAGGTATGGGCTACACCTTC

D: .
size: .
length: 16
V: TRBV7-2
J: TRBJ1-6
CDR3: CASSPKVGERNSPLHF
DNA: TGTGCCAGCAGCCCCAAAGTGGGGGAGAGGAATTCACCCCTCCACTTT

D: .
size: .
length: 13
V: TRBV30
J: TRBJ1-6
CDR3: CAWSGAGNSPLHF
DNA: TGTGCCTGGAGTGGGGCAGGGAATTCACCCCTCCACTTT

D: .
size: few
length: 13
V: TRBV9
J: TRBJ2-1
CDR3: CASSITQDNEQFF
DNA: TGTGCCAGCAGCATAACACAGGACAATGAGCAGTTCTTC

D: TRBD1
size: .
length: 14
V: TRBV5-1
J: TRBJ2-1
CDR3: CASSLGDSWNEQFF
DNA: TGCGCCAGCAGCTTGGGGGACAGCTGGAATGAGCAGTTCTTC

D: .
size: few
length: 14
V: TRBV4-1
J: TRBJ1-2
CDR3: CASSQDGNGYGYTF
DNA: TGCGCCAGCAGCCAAGATGGGAACGGCTATGGCTACACCTTC

D: .
size: few
length: 14
V: TRBV7-9
J: TRBJ1-6
CDR3: CASSWDLGNSPLHF
DNA: TGTGCCAGCAGTTGGGACTTAGGGAATTCACCCCTCCACTTT

D: .
size: .
length: 13
V: TRBV27
J: TRBJ2-7
CDR3: CASSFKPSYEQYF
DNA: TGTGCCAGCAGTTTTAAGCCGTCCTACGAGCAGTACTTC

D: .
size: few
length: 14
V: TRBV18
J: TRBJ2-7
CDR3: CASSPAPGPYEQYF
DNA: TGTGCCAGCTCACCGGCTCCGGGACCCTACGAGCAGTACTTC

D: TRBD2
size: .
length: 16
V: TRBV7-9
J: TRBJ2-1
CDR3: CASSPSLAGASHEQFF
DNA: TGTGCCAGCAGCCCGTCACTAGCGGGGGCCTCTCATGAGCAGTTCTTC

D: .
size: .
length: 11
V: TRBV29-1
J: TRBJ2-5
CDR3: CSVDLPSGQYF
DNA: TGCAGCGTTGATTTGCCCTCGGGGCAGTACTTC

D: .
size: .
length: 13
V: TRBV30
J: TRBJ2-5
CDR3: CAWDPAHQETQYF
DNA: TGTGCCTGGGACCCGGCACACCAAGAGACCCAGTACTTC

D: .
size: .
length: 12
V: TRBV10-3
J: TRBJ1-5
CDR3: CAISVSNQPQHF
DNA: TGTGCCATCAGTGTGAGCAATCAGCCCCAGCATTTT

D: .
size: few
length: 14
V: TRBV18
J: TRBJ1-1
CDR3: CASSPSTANTEAFF
DNA: TGTGCCAGCTCACCAAGCACTGCGAACACTGAAGCTTTCTTT

D: .
size: .
length: 13
V: TRBV29-1
J: TRBJ2-5
CDR3: CSVDKGGRETQYF
DNA: TGCAGCGTTGATAAGGGGGGCCGGGAGACCCAGTACTTC

D: .
size: once
length: 15
V: TRBV5-1
J: TRBJ2-5
CDR3: CASSLGGTHQETQYF
DNA: TGCGCCAGCAGCTTGGGAGGGACCCACCAAGAGACCCAGTACTTC

D: .
size: .
length: 14
V: TRBV28
J: TRBJ1-1
CDR3: CASTSGQADTEAFF
DNA: TGTGCCAGCACCTCGGGCCAAGCGGACACTGAAGCTTTCTTT

D: .
size: few
length: 17
V: TRBV13
J: TRBJ1-3
CDR3: CASSPRPIPSEGNTIYF
DNA: TGTGCCAGCAGCCCACGGCCGATCCCTTCGGAAGGAAACACCATATATTTT

D: TRBD1
size: .
length: 18
V: TRBV27
J: TRBJ1-4
CDR3: CASSLWGGRTGPREKLFF
DNA: TGTGCCAGCAGTTTATGGGGCGGGCGGACAGGGCCAAGAGAAAAACTGTTTTTT

D: TRBD1
size: few
length: 15
V: TRBV29-1
J: TRBJ1-1
CDR3: CSVEGTGGQVTEAFF
DNA: TGCAGCGTTGAGGGGACAGGGGGACAGGTCACTGAAGCTTTCTTT

D: .
size: .
length: 16
V: TRBV2
J: TRBJ2-6
CDR3: CASSVHSISGANVLTF
DNA: TGTGCCAGCAGCGTCCACTCTATCTCTGGGGCCAACGTCCTGACTTTC

D: TRBD1
size: .
length: 13
V: TRBV6-6
J: TRBJ1-2
CDR3: CASSQQGARGYTF
DNA: TGTGCCAGCAGCCAACAGGGGGCGAGGGGCTACACCTTC

D: .
size: once
length: 14
V: TRBV30
J: TRBJ2-7
CDR3: CAWSTPQHGSEQYF
DNA: TGTGCCTGGAGTACTCCTCAACACGGTTCCGAGCAGTACTTT

D: TRBD1
size: .
length: 17
V: TRBV7-2
J: TRBJ2-2
CDR3: CASSSLPGQSTTGELFF
DNA: TGTGCCAGCAGCTCCCTTCCGGGACAGTCTACCACCGGGGAGCTGTTTTTT

D: TRBD1
size: .
length: 13
V: TRBV30
J: TRBJ2-1
CDR3: CASSGTDYNEQFF
DNA: TGTGCCAGCTCCGGGACAGATTACAATGAGCAGTTCTTC

D: .
size: .
length: 14
V: TRBV7-9
J: TRBJ2-3
CDR3: CASSLLGSTDTQYF
DNA: TGTGCCAGCAGCTTATTAGGAAGCACAGATACGCAGTATTTT

D: .
size: few
length: 13
V: TRBV7-7
J: TRBJ2-7
CDR3: CASSSGTTGEQYF
DNA: TGTGCCAGCAGCTCCGGGACGACGGGGGAGCAGTACTTC

D: .
size: few
length: 14
V: TRBV6-1
J: TRBJ2-7
CDR3: CASSDWGRVYEQYF
DNA: TGTGCCAGCAGTGATTGGGGACGGGTCTACGAGCAGTACTTC

D: TRBD1
size: many
length: 16
V: TRBV7-6
J: TRBJ2-2
CDR3: CASSVPGQGNTGELFF
DNA: TGTGCCAGCAGCGTACCGGGACAGGGGAACACCGGGGAGCTGTTTTTT